This section outlines one T cell receptor (beta chain) sequence together with its context. The antigen remains undetermined. The RNA usage for each TCR library was roughly 3.5 ug of total RNA. TCRdb re-called the 5' RACE reads and catalogs CDR3 proteins one per entry, DNA excluded. In all, the sample yields 150,000 to 200,000 distinct CDR3 sequences. These data originate in a study of monozygotic twins with inflammatory bowel disease. General study results and limits: The authors could not tell different T cell subtypes apart.

The sample taken for sequencing was blood. The clonotype was recovered from a human donor with ulcerative colitis or Crohn's disease, or a healthy co-twin of an affected twin (not recorded which).

The CDR3 loop is CASSTGTQSYNEQFF. This chain uses TRBV5-1 with TRBJ2-1; checking the TCRdb D call of TRBD1 is not possible without DNA. This CDR3 contains 15 residues. Germline loops: CDR1 SGHRS, CDR2 YFSETQ.